Following are 28 T cell receptor beta chains from one sample sequenced in a study of shared clonotypes between healthy human individuals. Sequencing was performed with immunoSEQ multiplex PCR; in TCRdb, only in-frame clones are kept and a portion is missing. The table has a few million clones, more than 85% seen once; the top ten hold 0.39%. The sequencing input was naive CD4+ T cells from PBMCs. Indicated subset: CD45RA+ positively selected. The receptors originated from a man aged 18 to 30 in good health. Some clones in this sample may be carry-over from other donors' samples.

The rearrangement links TRBV2 to TRBJ2-4; D may be TRBD1 or TRBD2 (5 bases each). This CDR3 contains 12 residues. Germline CDR1 and CDR2: SNHLY and FYNNEI. The V gene lost 4 bases and the J gene lost 9 bases, with 10 bases spanning the gap. CDR3 sequence reads: CASSGPGGIQYF. The CDR3 DNA follows: TGTGCCAGCAGTGGCCCTGGGGGCATTCAGTACTTC.

This chain uses TRBV28 with TRBJ2-7, with D uncertain. Germline CDR1 is MDHEN and CDR2 is SYDVKM. The CDR3 has 15 residues. V gave up 6 bases and J gave up 0 bases, with 15 bases separating them. CDR3 DNA: TGTGCCAGCAGGTATGCCTCAGGAAGCTCCTACGAGCAGTACTTC. This sequence encodes CASRYASGSSYEQYF.

The count of this clone is one. The chain employs TRBV25-1 and TRBJ2-5, with D perhaps TRBD1 (5 bases). The V end lost 1 base, the J end lost 2 bases, and 11 bases lay between the germline ends. CDR1 is MGHDK and CDR2 is SYGVNS in the germline V gene. This CDR3 spans 15 amino acids. The CDR3 here is CASSEFRAEQETQYF. CDR3 nucleotides: TGTGCCAGCAGTGAATTCAGGGCGGAGCAAGAGACCCAGTACTTC.

This clone appeared once. The chain combines TRBV7-3 with TRBJ2-1; 8 bases match TRBD1. The V segment lost 4 bases and the J segment 7 bases; nucleotides outside the gene matches: 3. The CDR3 is 13 amino acids. Germline V gene lookup returns CDR1 SGHTA and CDR2 FQGTGA. CDR3 in DNA: TGTGCCAGCAGCTGGACAGGGAGGAATGAGCAGTTCTTC. It encodes CASSWTGRNEQFF. The variable domain in full, completed from reference TRBV7-3 and TRBJ2-1, reads GAGVSQTPSNKVTEKGKYVELRCDPISGHTALYWYRQSLGQGPEFLIYFQGTGAADDSGLPNDRFFAVRPEGSVSTLKIQRTERGDSAVYLCASSWTGRNEQFFGPGTRLTVL.

This chain joins TRBV25-1 and TRBJ2-2; 8 bases map to TRBD2. CDR1 and CDR2 (germline): MGHDK, SYGVNS. V lost 3 bases and J lost 7; bases outside the gene matches: 7. This CDR3 has 15 amino acids. In nucleotides, the CDR3 is TGTGCCAGCAGTGATTATAGCGGGATAGGCGGGGAGCTGTTTTTT. This codes for CASSDYSGIGGELFF.

This clone was seen only once. The J gene is TRBJ2-6, the V gene TRBV16; no clear D gene. This CDR3 is 12 amino acids long. Per the germline V gene, CDR1 is KGHSY and CDR2 is FQNENV. Trimming pared 5 bases from V and 1 base from J, leaving 0 bases between. CDR3 sequence reads: CASSSGANVLTF. The DNA for the CDR3 is TGTGCCAGCAGCTCTGGGGCCAACGTCCTGACTTTC.

This clone occurred once. Sequence at one end of the junction differs from germline and may be a read error. The chain combines TRBV7-9 with TRBJ2-1; a possible D gene is TRBD2 (5 bases). The germline V gene encodes CDR1 SEHNR and CDR2 FQNEAQ (reference sequence). CDR3 length equals 11 residues. The CDR3 region has the DNA TGTGCCAGCAGCTTAGGCTTTTCGCGGGTCTTC. Protein product: CASSLGFSRVF. Variable domain in full (rest from reference TRBV7-9 and TRBJ2-1): DTGVSQNPRHKITKRGQNVTFRCDPISEHNRLYWYRQTLGQGPEFLTYFQNEAQLEKSRLLSDRFSAERPKGSFSTLEIQRTEQGDSAMYLCASSLGFSRVFGPGTRLTVL.

The chain uses TRBV28 and TRBJ2-3; 7 bases map to TRBD2. Germline V gene sequence: CDR1 MDHEN, CDR2 SYDVKM. The V segment lost 6 bases and the J segment 6 bases; nucleotides outside the gene matches: 12. CDR3 size: 15 residues. As DNA, the CDR3 is TGTGCCAGCAGCCCCGCGGGGGACCCGGGGGATACGCAGTATTTT. Residues: CASSPAGDPGDTQYF.

V and J are TRBV7-8 and TRBJ2-2, with a possible D match to TRBD2 (5 bases). The CDR3 spans 15 residues. Germline assignment: CDR1 SGHVS and CDR2 FQNEAQ. The ends were cut back, 4 bases at V and 5 bases at J, with 14 bases in the middle. As DNA, the CDR3 is TGTGCCAGCAGCTCAGGAGGTGGGGAGACCGGGGAGCTGTTTTTT. Translating it yields CASSSGGGETGELFF. Full variable domain (rest looked up from reference TRBV7-8 and TRBJ2-2): GAGVSQSPRYKVAKRGQDVALRCDPISGHVSLFWYQQALGQGPEFLTYFQNEAQLDKSGLPSDRFFAERPEGSVSTLKIQRTQQEDSAVYLCASSSGGGETGELFFGEGSRLTVL.

The chain recombines TRBV7-2 with TRBJ1-2, with no clear D. CDR3 length: 14 amino acids. The V end lost 1 base, the J end lost 8 bases, and 14 bases lay between the germline ends. Germline V CDR1 and CDR2: SGHTA, FQGNSA. The DNA for the CDR3 is TGTGCCAGCAGCTTAGGGCAGCCCTATTTCGGCTACACCTTC. Protein product: CASSLGQPYFGYTF. Combining the CDR3 with reference TRBV7-2 and TRBJ1-2 gives the whole variable domain GAGVSQSPSNKVTEKGKDVELRCDPISGHTALYWYRQSLGQGLEFLIYFQGNSAPDKSGLPSDRFSAERTGGSVSTLTIQRTQQEDSAVYLCASSLGQPYFGYTFGSGTRLTVV.

This chain joins TRBV6-4 and TRBJ2-2; D unresolved. The V and J ends lost 4 bases and 4 bases respectively, with 10 bases between them. In germline, CDR1 is MRHNA, CDR2 SNTAGT. The CDR3 runs to 14 residues. The CDR3 bases are TGTGCCAGCAGTGCAAAGTCCCTCACCGGGGAGCTGTTTTTT. As protein: CASSAKSLTGELFF.

The chain links TRBV9 to TRBJ2-1; D gene unclear. Trimming took 3 bases from V and 8 from J, leaving 9 bases between them. CDR3 length equals 12 residues. CDR1 SGDLS and CDR2 YYNGEE come from the germline V gene. CDR3: CASSASSHEQFF. Written as DNA, the CDR3 is TGTGCCAGCAGCGCCTCTTCCCATGAGCAGTTCTTC.

V is TRBV18 and J is TRBJ2-1, with D hard to call. The V gene lost 6 bases and the J gene lost 8 bases, with 11 bases spanning the gap. The CDR3 has 12 amino acids. From germline, CDR1 is KGHSH and CDR2 LQKENI. CDR3 sequence (DNA): TGTGCCAGCTCCCGAGATCGGGATGAGCAGTTCTTC. Residues: CASSRDRDEQFF.

V is TRBV19 and J is TRBJ1-2; D not certain. Per the germline V gene, CDR1 is LNHDA and CDR2 is SQIVND (reference sequence). Between the trimmed V and J ends, which lost 7 bases and 4 bases, there was a span of 13 bases. The CDR3 length is 13 residues. CDR3 coding DNA: TGTGCCAGTAATACGCGGTTTGCCTATGGCTACACCTTC. Encoded protein: CASNTRFAYGYTF.

V and J are TRBV15 and TRBJ1-2, with TRBD1 matching over 12 bases. The junction had 1 base not matched to a gene; V was cut back by 3 bases and J by 2 bases. Per the germline V gene, CDR1 is LNHNV and CDR2 is YYDKDF (reference sequence). This CDR3 is built from 15 residues. The CDR3 DNA follows: TGTGCCACCAGCAGGGGGACAGGGGGCAACTATGGCTACACCTTC. Protein sequence: CATSRGTGGNYGYTF.

V and J are TRBV18 and TRBJ2-1, with a tentative D call TRBD1 (5 bases). Per germline, CDR1 KGHSH and CDR2 LQKENI. The CDR3 contains 14 residues. V was clipped by 3 bases and J by 14 bases, with 20 bases between them. CDR3 in DNA: TGTGCCAGCTCACCCGCCGACAGTCCCAACAGAAAGTTCTTC. Encoded protein: CASSPADSPNRKFF.

The chain links TRBV5-1 to TRBJ2-2; tentative D call: TRBD2 (5 bases). V dropped 5 bases and J dropped 4 bases, with 9 bases sitting between them. CDR1 is SGHRS and CDR2 is YFSETQ in the germline V gene. The CDR3 has 13 amino acids. DNA of the CDR3: TGCGCCAGCAGTATCGGGGTCACCGGGGAGCTGTTTTTT. It is translated as CASSIGVTGELFF.

This clone was picked up one time. This chain uses TRBV9 with TRBJ2-7; 10 nucleotides match TRBD1. The CDR3 loop spans 14 amino acids. Germline-derived CDR1 and CDR2 are SGDLS and YYNGEE. V lost 4 bases and J lost 2; bases outside the gene matches: 3. DNA of the CDR3: TGTGCCAGCAGCCGGGACAGGGGAACCTACGAGCAGTACTTC. Translating gives CASSRDRGTYEQYF.

This clone was seen once. The genes are TRBV6-5 and TRBJ2-3; D not resolved. Germline V lookup: CDR1 MNHEY, CDR2 SVGAGI. The V and J ends lost 6 bases and 0 bases respectively, with 7 bases between them. This CDR3 has 13 residues. The DNA of the CDR3 is TGTGCCAGCAGCAGAGAAAGCACAGATACGCAGTATTTT. This translates into CASSRESTDTQYF.

The chain uses TRBV2 and TRBJ2-1; 9 nucleotides agree with TRBD2. The CDR3 consists of 15 residues. CDR1 and CDR2 from the germline V gene are SNHLY and FYNNEI. The V and J ends lost 7 bases and 8 bases, in that order; junction bases with no gene match: 12. The CDR3 spells CASTFPAGGYHEQFF. The CDR3 nucleotides read TGTGCCAGCACTTTCCCAGCGGGAGGATACCATGAGCAGTTCTTC.

The chain has TRBV10-1 and TRBJ1-2, with D maybe TRBD1 (6 bases). There are 16 residues in the CDR3. Deletions cut 7 bases from V and 7 bases from J, with 25 bases between. The V gene's germline CDR1 is WNHNN and CDR2 SYGVQD (reference sequence). The DNA for the CDR3 is TGCGCCAGCACCCCGTGGCAGGGGATCGCCTTTTTTGGCTACACCTTC. Its protein product is CASTPWQGIAFFGYTF.

J is TRBJ2-7 and V is TRBV5-1; a possible D gene is TRBD2 (5 bases). Germline V gives CDR1 SGHRS, CDR2 YFSETQ. The V and J ends lost 1 base and 6 bases respectively, with 26 bases between them. The CDR3 has 18 amino acids. In DNA, the CDR3 is TGCGCCAGCAGCTTGTTTTCCGGGTACGGGATCAATGGGGTCGAGCAGTACTTC. Its protein is CASSLFSGYGINGVEQYF.

The chain recombines TRBV5-6 with TRBJ1-1, with D possibly TRBD1 on 5 matching bases. The V and J ends lost 0 bases and 5 bases respectively, with 14 bases between them. The CDR3 length is 15 residues. Germline assignment: CDR1 SGHDT and CDR2 YYEEEE. CDR3 sequence: CASSLVGESDTEAFF. The CDR3 bases are TGTGCCAGCAGCTTGGTAGGGGAGAGTGATACTGAAGCTTTCTTT.

This chain uses TRBV6-1 with TRBJ2-7; TRBD2 aligns across 8 bases. J was trimmed by 1 base and V by 7 bases; bases with no gene match: 3. From germline, CDR1 is MNHNS and CDR2 SASEGT. The CDR3 covers 13 residues. CDR3 sequence: CASTPSGSYEQYF. CDR3 bases: TGTGCCAGCACCCCTAGCGGGTCCTACGAGCAGTACTTC.

The chain is built from TRBV7-9 and TRBJ2-7; the match to TRBD1 covers 8 bases. Per germline, CDR1 SEHNR and CDR2 FQNEAQ (reference sequence). V shed 2 bases, J shed 1 base, and the junction held 4 bases outside the gene matches. The CDR3 extends over 15 amino acids. CDR3 nucleotides: TGTGCCAGCAGCTTATGGGACAGGACTTCCTACGAGCAGTACTTC. Translating it yields CASSLWDRTSYEQYF.

The chain uses TRBV10-1 and TRBJ1-1, with 7 bases lining up with TRBD1. The germline V gene has CDR1 WNHNN and CDR2 SYGVQD (reference sequence). This CDR3 has 12 amino acids. J was trimmed by 10 bases and V by 2 bases; bases with no gene match: 4. This CDR3 is CASSENRGIAFF. DNA of the CDR3: TGCGCCAGCAGTGAGAACAGGGGAATAGCTTTCTTT.

Only a few counts were recorded for this clone. The chain employs TRBV2 and TRBJ1-1; D gene ambiguous. CDR3 length: 13 residues. Germline CDR1 SNHLY, CDR2 FYNNEI. The V gene lost 7 bases and the J gene lost 0 bases, with 9 bases spanning the gap. DNA for the CDR3: TGTGCCAGCATGACCGGAGTGAACACTGAAGCTTTCTTT. Protein: CASMTGVNTEAFF.

The gene calls are TRBV7-3 and TRBJ2-1, with a possible D match to TRBD2 (5 bases). The CDR3 has 14 amino acids. Trimming took off 2 bases at V and 7 bases at J, with 12 bases between the two ends. CDR1 SGHTA and CDR2 FQGTGA come from the germline V gene. Here the CDR3 reads CASSLLPSGNEQFF. In DNA form, the CDR3 reads TGTGCCAGCAGCTTACTGCCTTCGGGAAATGAGCAGTTCTTC.